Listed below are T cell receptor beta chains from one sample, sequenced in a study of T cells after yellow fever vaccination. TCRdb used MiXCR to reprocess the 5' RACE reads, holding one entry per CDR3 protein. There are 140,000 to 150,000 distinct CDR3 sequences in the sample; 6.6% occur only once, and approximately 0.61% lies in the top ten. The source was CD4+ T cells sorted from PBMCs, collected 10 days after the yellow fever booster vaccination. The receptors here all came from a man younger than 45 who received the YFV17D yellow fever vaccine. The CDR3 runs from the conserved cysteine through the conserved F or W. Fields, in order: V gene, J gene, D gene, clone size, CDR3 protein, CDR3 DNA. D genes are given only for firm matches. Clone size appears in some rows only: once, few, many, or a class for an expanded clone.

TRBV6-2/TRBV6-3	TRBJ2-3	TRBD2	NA	CASSSLAGKDTQYF	TGTGCCAGTTCCTCCCTAGCGGGCAAAGATACGCAGTATTTT
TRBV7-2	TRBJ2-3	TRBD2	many	CASSSGLAGESTDTQYF	TGTGCCAGCAGCTCGGGACTAGCGGGAGAGAGCACAGATACGCAGTATTTT
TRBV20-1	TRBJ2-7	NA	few	CSARLGRVHLNSEQYF	TGCAGTGCTAGATTGGGGCGGGTCCACCTGAACTCCGAGCAGTACTTC
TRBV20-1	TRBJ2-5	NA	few	CSAPFGSLKTQYF	TGCAGTGCTCCGTTCGGATCCCTAAAGACCCAGTACTTC
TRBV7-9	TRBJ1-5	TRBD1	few	CASSLGGQGTQNQPQHF	TGTGCCAGCAGCTTAGGGGGACAGGGAACGCAAAATCAGCCCCAGCATTTT
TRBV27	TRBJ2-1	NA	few	CASSLKANNEQFF	TGTGCCAGCAGTTTGAAAGCGAACAATGAGCAGTTCTTC
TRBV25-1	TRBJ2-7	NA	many	CASGGSLGSYEQYF	TGTGCCAGCGGGGGGTCGCTCGGGTCCTACGAGCAGTACTTC
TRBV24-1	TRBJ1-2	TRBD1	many	CATSDRIPGQGFGYTF	TGTGCCACCAGTGACAGAATACCGGGACAGGGCTTTGGCTACACCTTC
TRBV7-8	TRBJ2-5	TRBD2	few	CASSLALLTSGQETQYF	TGTGCCAGCAGCTTAGCGCTATTGACTAGCGGGCAAGAGACCCAGTACTTC
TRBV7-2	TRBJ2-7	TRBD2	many	CASSLGTRAGLAGSYEQYF	TGTGCCAGCAGTCTCGGGACTCGCGCGGGATTAGCGGGCTCCTACGAGCAGTACTTC
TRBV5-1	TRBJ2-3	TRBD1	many	CASSWGQGGTDTQYF	TGCGCCAGCAGCTGGGGACAGGGGGGCACAGATACGCAGTATTTT
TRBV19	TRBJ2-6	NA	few	CASSIIGSGANVLTF	TGTGCCAGTAGTATCATCGGATCTGGGGCCAACGTCCTGACTTTC
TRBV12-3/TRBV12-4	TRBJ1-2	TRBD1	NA	CASSLTGMGYGYTF	TGTGCCAGCAGTCTGACAGGGATGGGCTATGGCTACACCTTC
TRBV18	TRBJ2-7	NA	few	CASSPGTGNEQYF	TGTGCCAGCTCACCAGGTACGGGAAACGAGCAGTACTTC
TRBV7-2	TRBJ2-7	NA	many	CASSLVRRRKPYEQYF	TGTGCCAGCAGCTTAGTAAGACGGAGGAAGCCTTACGAGCAGTACTTC
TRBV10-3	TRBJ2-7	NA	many	CATKATGQFTYEQYF	TGTGCCACCAAGGCGACAGGCCAATTTACCTACGAGCAGTACTTC
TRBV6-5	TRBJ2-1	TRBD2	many	CASSYLGLADEQFF	TGTGCCAGCAGTTATCTCGGACTAGCTGATGAGCAGTTCTTC
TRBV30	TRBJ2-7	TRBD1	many	CAWSGSGTGSYEQYF	TGTGCCTGGAGTGGGTCCGGGACAGGGTCCTACGAGCAGTACTTC
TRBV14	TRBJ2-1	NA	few	CASSPRLADARPEQFF	TGTGCCAGCAGCCCCCGGCTAGCCGATGCCCGACCTGAGCAGTTCTTC
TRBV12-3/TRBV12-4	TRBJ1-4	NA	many	CASSLREKLFF	TGTGCCAGCAGTTTACGGGAAAAACTGTTTTTT
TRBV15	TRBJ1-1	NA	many	CATSLRQSPTEAFF	TGTGCCACCAGCCTCCGACAGTCTCCCACTGAAGCTTTCTTT
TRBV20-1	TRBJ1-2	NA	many	CSASTPTNYGYTF	TGCAGTGCTAGCACACCCACTAACTATGGCTACACCTTC
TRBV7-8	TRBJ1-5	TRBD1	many	CASSLAGTGDLPQHF	TGTGCCAGCAGCTTAGCCGGGACAGGGGATCTGCCCCAGCATTTT
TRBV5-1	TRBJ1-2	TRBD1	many	CASSLAGTGGESYTF	TGCGCCAGCAGCTTGGCTGGGACAGGGGGTGAAAGCTACACCTTC
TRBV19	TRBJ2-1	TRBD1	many	CASSLGSRGPYNEQFF	TGTGCCAGTAGCCTGGGGTCCAGGGGGCCTTACAATGAGCAGTTCTTC
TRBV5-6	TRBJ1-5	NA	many	CASSLRGNKQPQHF	TGTGCCAGCAGCTTGAGAGGTAATAAGCAGCCCCAGCATTTT